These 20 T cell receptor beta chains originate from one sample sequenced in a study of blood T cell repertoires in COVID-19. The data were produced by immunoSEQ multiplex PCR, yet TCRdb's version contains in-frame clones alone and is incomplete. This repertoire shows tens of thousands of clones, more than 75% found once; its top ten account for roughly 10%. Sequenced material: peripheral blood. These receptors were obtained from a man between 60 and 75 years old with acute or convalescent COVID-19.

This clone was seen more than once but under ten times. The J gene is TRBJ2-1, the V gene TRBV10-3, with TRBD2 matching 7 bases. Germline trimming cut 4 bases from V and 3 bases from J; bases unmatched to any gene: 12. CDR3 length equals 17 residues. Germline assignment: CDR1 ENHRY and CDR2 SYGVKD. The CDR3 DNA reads TGTGCCATCAGTGTACTCATCTCTAGCGGCGGCTACAATGAGCAGTTCTTC. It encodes CAISVLISSGGYNEQFF.

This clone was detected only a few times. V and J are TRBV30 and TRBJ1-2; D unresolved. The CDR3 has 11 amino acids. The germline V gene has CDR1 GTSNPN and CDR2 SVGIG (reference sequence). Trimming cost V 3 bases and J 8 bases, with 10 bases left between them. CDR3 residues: CAWSLLRGYTF. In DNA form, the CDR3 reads TGTGCCTGGAGCCTCCTCCGGGGCTACACCTTC.

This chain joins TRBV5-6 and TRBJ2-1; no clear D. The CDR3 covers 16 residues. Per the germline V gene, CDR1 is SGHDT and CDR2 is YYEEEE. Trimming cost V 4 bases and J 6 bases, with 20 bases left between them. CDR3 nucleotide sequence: TGTGCCAGCAGCCGCCTAGAGGCGGTAAGGTCCAATGAGCAGTTCTTC. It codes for CASSRLEAVRSNEQFF.

Written as DNA, the CDR3 is TGTGCCATCAGTGAGTCAAGGAGTCGCACTGAAGCTTTCTTT. Its translation is CAISESRSRTEAFF. This chain joins TRBV10-3 and TRBJ1-1; no definite D call. Deletions cut 0 bases from V and 4 bases from J, with 9 bases between. Germline-derived CDR1 and CDR2 are ENHRY and SYGVKD. This CDR3 comprises 14 residues.

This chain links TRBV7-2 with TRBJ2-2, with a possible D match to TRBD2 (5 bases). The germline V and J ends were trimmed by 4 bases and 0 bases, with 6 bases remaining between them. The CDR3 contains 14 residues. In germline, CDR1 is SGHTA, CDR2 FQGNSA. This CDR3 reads CASSWTPNTGELFF. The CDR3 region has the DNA TGTGCCAGCAGCTGGACTCCGAACACCGGGGAGCTGTTTTTT.

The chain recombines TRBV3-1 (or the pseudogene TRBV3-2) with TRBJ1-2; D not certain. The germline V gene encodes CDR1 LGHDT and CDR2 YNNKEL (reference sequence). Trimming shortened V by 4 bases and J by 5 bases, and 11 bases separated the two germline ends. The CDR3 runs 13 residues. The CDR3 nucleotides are TGTGCCAGCAGCCTGAGGGTCGGGTATGGCTACACCTTC. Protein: CASSLRVGYGYTF.

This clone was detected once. CDR3: CASGIGQFADTQYF. The CDR3 region has the DNA TGTGCTAGTGGGATAGGACAGTTTGCAGATACGCAGTATTTT. V gene TRBV12-5 combines with J gene TRBJ2-3, with D possibly matching TRBD1 (6 bases). The V end lost 6 bases, the J end lost 4 bases, and 14 bases lay between the germline ends. This CDR3 is 14 amino acids long. Per the germline V gene, CDR1 is LGHNT and CDR2 is FRNRAP.

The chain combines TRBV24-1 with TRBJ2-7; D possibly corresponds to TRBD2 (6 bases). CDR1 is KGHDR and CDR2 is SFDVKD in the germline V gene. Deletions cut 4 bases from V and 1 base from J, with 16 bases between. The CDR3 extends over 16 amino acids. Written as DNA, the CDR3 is TGTGCCACCAGTGACTCAGGGACGGCGGGGTCCTACGAGCAGTACTTC. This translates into CATSDSGTAGSYEQYF.

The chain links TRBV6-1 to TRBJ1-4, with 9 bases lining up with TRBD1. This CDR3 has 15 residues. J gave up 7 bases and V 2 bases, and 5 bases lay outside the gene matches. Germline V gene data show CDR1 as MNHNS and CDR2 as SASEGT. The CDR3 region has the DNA TGTGCCAGCAGTGAAAGCGGGACAGGGCTTGAAAAACTGTTTTTT. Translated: CASSESGTGLEKLFF.

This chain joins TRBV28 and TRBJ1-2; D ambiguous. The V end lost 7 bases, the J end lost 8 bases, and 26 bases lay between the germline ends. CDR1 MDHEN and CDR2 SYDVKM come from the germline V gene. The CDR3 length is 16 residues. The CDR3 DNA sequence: TGTGCCAGCACCCTCCCGGGAGGGTCCACTCTGGCAGGCTACACCTTC. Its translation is CASTLPGGSTLAGYTF.

Here the CDR3 DNA reads TGTGCCAGCAATCCGGGAGGTATTTACAATGAGCAGTTCTTC. Amino acids: CASNPGGIYNEQFF. The V and J genes are TRBV2 and TRBJ2-1; 7 nucleotides match TRBD2. With V trimmed by 7 bases and J by 4 bases, 7 bases remained unmatched. The CDR3 is 14 residues long. Germline CDR1 reads SNHLY; CDR2 reads FYNNEI.

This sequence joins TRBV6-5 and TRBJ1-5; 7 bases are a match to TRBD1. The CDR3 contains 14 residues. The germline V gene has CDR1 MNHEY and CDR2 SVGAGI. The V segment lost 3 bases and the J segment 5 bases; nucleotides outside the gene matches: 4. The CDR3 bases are TGTGCCAGCAGTTATAGACAGGGTCATCAGCCCCAGCATTTT. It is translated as CASSYRQGHQPQHF.

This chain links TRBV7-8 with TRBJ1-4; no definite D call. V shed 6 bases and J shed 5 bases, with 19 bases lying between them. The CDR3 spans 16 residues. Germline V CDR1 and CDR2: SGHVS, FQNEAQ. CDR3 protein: CASSSLRERKNEKLFF. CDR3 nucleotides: TGTGCCAGCAGTTCCTTGAGAGAGAGAAAGAATGAAAAACTGTTTTTT.

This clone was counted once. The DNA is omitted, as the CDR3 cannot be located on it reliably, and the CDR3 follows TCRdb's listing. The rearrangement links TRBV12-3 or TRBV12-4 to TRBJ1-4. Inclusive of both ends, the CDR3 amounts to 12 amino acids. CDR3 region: CASTLSERNCFF.

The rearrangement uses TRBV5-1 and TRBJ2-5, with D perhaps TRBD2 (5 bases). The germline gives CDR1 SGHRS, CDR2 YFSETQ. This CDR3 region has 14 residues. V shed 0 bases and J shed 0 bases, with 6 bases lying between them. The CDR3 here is CASSLEGDQETQYF. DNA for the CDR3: TGCGCCAGCAGCTTGGAGGGAGACCAAGAGACCCAGTACTTC.

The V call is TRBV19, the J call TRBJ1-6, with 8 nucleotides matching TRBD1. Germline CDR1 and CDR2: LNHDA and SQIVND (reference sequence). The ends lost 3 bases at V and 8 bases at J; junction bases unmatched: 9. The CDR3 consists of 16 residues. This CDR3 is CASSISPGGAYSPLHF. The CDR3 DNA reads TGTGCCAGTAGTATCTCCCCAGGGGGCGCTTATTCACCCCTCCACTTT.

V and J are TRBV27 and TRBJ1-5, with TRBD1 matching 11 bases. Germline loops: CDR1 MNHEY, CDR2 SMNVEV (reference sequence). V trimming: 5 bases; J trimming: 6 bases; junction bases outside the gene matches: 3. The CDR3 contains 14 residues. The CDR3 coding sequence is TGTGCCAGCAGTGGACAGGGGGCAAGTCAGCCCCAGCATTTT. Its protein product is CASSGQGASQPQHF.

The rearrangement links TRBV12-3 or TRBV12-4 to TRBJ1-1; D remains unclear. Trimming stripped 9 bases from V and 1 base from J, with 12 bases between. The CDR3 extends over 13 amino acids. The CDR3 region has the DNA TGTGCCAGTCTAACGGAGGAGAACACTGAAGCTTTCTTT. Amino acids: CASLTEENTEAFF.

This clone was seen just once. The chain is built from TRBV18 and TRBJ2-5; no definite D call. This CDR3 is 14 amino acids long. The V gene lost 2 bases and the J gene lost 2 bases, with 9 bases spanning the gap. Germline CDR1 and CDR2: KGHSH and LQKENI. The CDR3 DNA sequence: TGTGCCAGCTCACCAAATACAGTACAAGAGACCCAGTACTTC. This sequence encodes CASSPNTVQETQYF. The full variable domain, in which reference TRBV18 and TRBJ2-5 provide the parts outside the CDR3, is NAGVMQNPRHLVRRRGQEARLRCSPMKGHSHVYWYRQLPEEGLKFMVYLQKENIIDESGMPKERFSAEFPKEGPSILRIQQVVRGDSAAYFCASSPNTVQETQYFGPGTRLLVL.

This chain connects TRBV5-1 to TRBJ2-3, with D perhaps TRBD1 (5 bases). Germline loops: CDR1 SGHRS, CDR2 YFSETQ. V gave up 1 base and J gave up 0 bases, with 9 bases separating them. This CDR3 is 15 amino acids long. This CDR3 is CASSLSGISTDTQYF. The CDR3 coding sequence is TGCGCCAGCAGCTTGTCAGGGATTAGCACAGATACGCAGTATTTT.